These T cell receptor beta chains were read from a single sample in a study of CD8+CD57+ T cells in acquired aplastic anemia. TCRdb re-called the reads with MiXCR, one entry per CDR3 protein. The sample lists 170,000 or so distinct CDR3 sequences; about 60% were seen once. Sample: sorted CD4+, CD8+, or CD8+CD57+ T cells (not recorded which) from PBMCs. These receptors all stem from a human donor with aplastic anemia. Both conserved end residues are part of each CDR3. The D gene is left open where the match is weak. Size tells how often a clone was seen (once, few, many) or the class of an expanded clone, and some rows leave it out.

v_gene	abundance	j_gene	d_gene	CDR3nt	CDR3aa
TRBV7-9	once	TRBJ2-1	TRBD2	TGTGCCAGCAGTCGGACTAGCGGGAGCTCCTACAATGAGCAGTTCTTC	CASSRTSGSSYNEQFF
TRBV2	NA	TRBJ2-3	TRBD2	TGTGCCAGCAGGGCCGGGACTAGCGGGGATACGCAGTATTTT	CASRAGTSGDTQYF
TRBV19	once	TRBJ2-5	NA	TGTGCCAGTAGTATTTGGGGCCAAGAGACCCAGTACTTC	CASSIWGQETQYF
TRBV2	NA	TRBJ2-2	NA	TGTGCCAGCAGGAATGGCCAGTACACCGGGGAGCTGTTTTTT	CASRNGQYTGELFF
TRBV7-6	NA	TRBJ1-1	NA	TGTGCCAGCAGCTTAGCGGGGGGGGTTGAAGCTTTCTTT	CASSLAGGVEAFF
TRBV19	NA	TRBJ2-7	NA	TGTGCCAGTAGTACCCCCTCCTCGCAGGGGCGCGAGCAGTACTTC	CASSTPSSQGREQYF
TRBV24-1	few	TRBJ2-3	TRBD1	TGTGCCACCAGTGACCCGTCCGGGACAGGGACAGATACGCAGTATTTT	CATSDPSGTGTDTQYF
TRBV20-1	NA	TRBJ1-6	NA	TGCAGTGCTAGAGAAGGAGGGCGGAGAACCTATAATTCACCCCTCCACTTT	CSAREGGRRTYNSPLHF
TRBV30	NA	TRBJ2-3	NA	TGTGCCTGGAGTATATCGACTAGCACAGATACGCAGTATTTT	CAWSISTSTDTQYF
TRBV15	NA	TRBJ2-7	NA	TGTGCCACCAGCAGAGATCGAGCGGCTCTCGAGCAGTACTTC	CATSRDRAALEQYF
TRBV7-6	NA	TRBJ1-3	NA	TGTGCCAGCAGCTTAGGGACCGCCACCACTGGAAACACCATATATTTT	CASSLGTATTGNTIYF
TRBV4-1	NA	TRBJ1-3	NA	TGCGCCAGCAGCCAAGATGGAAACTCTGGAAACACCATATATTTT	CASSQDGNSGNTIYF
TRBV7-8	few	TRBJ2-1	NA	TGTGCCAGCAGCTTATATAAAGCGAGCTCCTACAATGAGCAGTTCTTC	CASSLYKASSYNEQFF
TRBV20-1	NA	TRBJ2-3	TRBD2	TGCAGTGCAACTAAGGGACTAGCTAGCACAGATACGCAGTATTTT	CSATKGLASTDTQYF
TRBV3-1	many	TRBJ2-1	NA	TGTGCCAGCAGCCAGGGGGGAACAGGGAATGAGCAGTTCTTC	CASSQGGTGNEQFF
TRBV20-1	many	TRBJ2-1	NA	TGCAGTGCTAGCAAGGCGTGGGATAGCTCCTACAATGAGCAGTTCTTC	CSASKAWDSSYNEQFF
TRBV4-2	many	TRBJ1-2	NA	TGTGCCAGCAGCCTTGAGCTCGGGGGGGGAAACTATGGCTACACCTTC	CASSLELGGGNYGYTF
TRBV20-1	NA	TRBJ2-3	TRBD2	TGCAGTGCTAAACAGGGACTAGCTAGCACAGATACGCAGTATTTT	CSAKQGLASTDTQYF
TRBV24-1	few	TRBJ2-7	TRBD1	TGTGCCACCACAGGGGGATACGAGCAGTACTTC	CATTGGYEQYF
TRBV29-1	once	TRBJ2-3	NA	TGCAGCGTAGACTCGCTTAGCACAGATACGCAGTATTTT	CSVDSLSTDTQYF
TRBV5-6	NA	TRBJ2-1	TRBD2	TGTGCCAGTGATGGGACTAGCGGGGTAGAAGGTGAGCAGTTCTTC	CASDGTSGVEGEQFF
TRBV5-4	once	TRBJ2-7	TRBD2	TGTGCCAGCAGCTTGGGAGTAGCGGGGTTTTACGAGCAGTACTTC	CASSLGVAGFYEQYF